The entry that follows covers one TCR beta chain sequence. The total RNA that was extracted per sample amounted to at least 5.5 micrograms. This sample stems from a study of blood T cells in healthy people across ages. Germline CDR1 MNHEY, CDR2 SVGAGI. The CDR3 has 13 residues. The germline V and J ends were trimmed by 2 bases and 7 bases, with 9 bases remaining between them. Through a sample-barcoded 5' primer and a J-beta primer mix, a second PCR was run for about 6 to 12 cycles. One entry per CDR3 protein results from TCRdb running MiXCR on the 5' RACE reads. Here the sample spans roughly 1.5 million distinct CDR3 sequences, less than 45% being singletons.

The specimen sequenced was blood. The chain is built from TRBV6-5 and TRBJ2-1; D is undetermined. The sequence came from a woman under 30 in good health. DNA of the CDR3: TGTGCCAGCAGTTACGTGCCGTGGAATGAGCAGTTCTTC. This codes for CASSYVPWNEQFF.